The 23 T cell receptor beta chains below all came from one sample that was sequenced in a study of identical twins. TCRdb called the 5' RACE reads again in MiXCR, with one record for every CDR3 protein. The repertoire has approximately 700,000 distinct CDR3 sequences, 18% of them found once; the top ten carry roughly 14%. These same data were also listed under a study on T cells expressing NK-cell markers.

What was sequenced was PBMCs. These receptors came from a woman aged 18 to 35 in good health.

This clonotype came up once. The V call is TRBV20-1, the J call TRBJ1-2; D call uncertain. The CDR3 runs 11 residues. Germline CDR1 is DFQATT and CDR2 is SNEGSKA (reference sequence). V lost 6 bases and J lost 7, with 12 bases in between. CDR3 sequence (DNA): TGCAGTGCGGCAGGCCAGTTTGGCTACACCTTC. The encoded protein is CSAAGQFGYTF.

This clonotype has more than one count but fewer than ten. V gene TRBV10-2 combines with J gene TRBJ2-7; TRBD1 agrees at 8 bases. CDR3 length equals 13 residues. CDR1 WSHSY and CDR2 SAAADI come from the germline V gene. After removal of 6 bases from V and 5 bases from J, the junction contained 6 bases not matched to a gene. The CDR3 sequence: CASRGQGADEQYF. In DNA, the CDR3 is TGCGCCAGCAGAGGTCAGGGGGCTGACGAGCAGTACTTC.

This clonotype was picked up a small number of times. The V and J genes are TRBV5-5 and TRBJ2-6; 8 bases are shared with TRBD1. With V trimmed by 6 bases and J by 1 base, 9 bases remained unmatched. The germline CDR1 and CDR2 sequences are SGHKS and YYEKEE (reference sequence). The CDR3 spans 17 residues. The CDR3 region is CASNSGQEISGANVLTF. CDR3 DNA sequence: TGTGCCAGCAACTCGGGACAGGAGATATCTGGGGCCAACGTCCTGACTTTC. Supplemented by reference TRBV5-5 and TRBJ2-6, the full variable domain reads DAGVTQSPTHLIKTRGQQVTLRCSPISGHKSVSWYQQVLGQGPQFIFQYYEKEERGRGNFPDRFSARQFPNYSSELNVNALLLGDSALYLCASNSGQEISGANVLTFGAGSRLTVL.

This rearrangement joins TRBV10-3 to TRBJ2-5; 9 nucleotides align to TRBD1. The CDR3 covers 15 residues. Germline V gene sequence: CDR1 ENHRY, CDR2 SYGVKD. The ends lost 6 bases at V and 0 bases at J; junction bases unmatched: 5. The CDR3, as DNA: TGTGCCATCAGGGGAGACAGGGGGTACCAAGAGACCCAGTACTTC. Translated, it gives CAIRGDRGYQETQYF.

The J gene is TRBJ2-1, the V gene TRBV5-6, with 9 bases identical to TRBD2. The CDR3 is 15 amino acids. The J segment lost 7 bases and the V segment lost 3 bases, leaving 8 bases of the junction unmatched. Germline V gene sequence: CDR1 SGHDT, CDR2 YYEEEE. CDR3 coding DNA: TGTGCCAGCAGCTACTTAGCGGGGGAAAGGAATGAGCAGTTCTTC. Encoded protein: CASSYLAGERNEQFF.

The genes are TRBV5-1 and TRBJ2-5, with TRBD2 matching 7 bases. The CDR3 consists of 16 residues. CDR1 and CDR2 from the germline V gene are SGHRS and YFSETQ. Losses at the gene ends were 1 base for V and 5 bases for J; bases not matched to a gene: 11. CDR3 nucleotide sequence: TGCGCCAGCAGCTTGCCGACTAGCAGGTTGTCGGAGACCCAGTACTTC. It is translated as CASSLPTSRLSETQYF.

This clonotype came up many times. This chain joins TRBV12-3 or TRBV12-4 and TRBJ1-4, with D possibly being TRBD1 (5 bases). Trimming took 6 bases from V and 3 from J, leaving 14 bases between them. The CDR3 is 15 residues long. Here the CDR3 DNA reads TGTGCCAGCAGAGATCGAGGGGCGGCTAATGAAAAACTGTTTTTT. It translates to CASRDRGAANEKLFF.

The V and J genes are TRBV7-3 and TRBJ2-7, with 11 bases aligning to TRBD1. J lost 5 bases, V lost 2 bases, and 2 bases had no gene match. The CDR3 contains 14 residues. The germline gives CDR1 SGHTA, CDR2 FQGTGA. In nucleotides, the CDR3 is TGTGCCAGCAGCTTATCGGGACAGGGGGACGAGCAGTACTTC. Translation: CASSLSGQGDEQYF.

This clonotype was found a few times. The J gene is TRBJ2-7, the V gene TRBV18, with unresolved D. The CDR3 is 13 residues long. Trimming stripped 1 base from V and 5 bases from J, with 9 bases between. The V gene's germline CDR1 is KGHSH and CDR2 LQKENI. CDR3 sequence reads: CASSPRTKHEQYF. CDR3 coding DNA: TGTGCCAGCTCACCACGCACAAAACACGAGCAGTACTTC.

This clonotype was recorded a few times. The CDR3 loop is CAISRGPDQPQHF. CDR3 nucleotides: TGTGCCATCAGCAGGGGGCCCGATCAGCCCCAGCATTTT. The genes are TRBV10-3 and TRBJ1-5; 8 nucleotides agree with TRBD1. Losses at the gene ends were 6 bases for V and 5 bases for J; bases not matched to a gene: 3. In germline, CDR1 is ENHRY, CDR2 SYGVKD. The CDR3 length is 13 residues.

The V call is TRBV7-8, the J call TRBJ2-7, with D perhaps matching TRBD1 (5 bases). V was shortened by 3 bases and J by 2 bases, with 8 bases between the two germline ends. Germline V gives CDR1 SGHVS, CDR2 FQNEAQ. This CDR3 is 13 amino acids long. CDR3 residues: CASSFRDAYEQYF. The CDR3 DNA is TGTGCCAGCAGCTTCAGGGATGCCTACGAGCAGTACTTC.

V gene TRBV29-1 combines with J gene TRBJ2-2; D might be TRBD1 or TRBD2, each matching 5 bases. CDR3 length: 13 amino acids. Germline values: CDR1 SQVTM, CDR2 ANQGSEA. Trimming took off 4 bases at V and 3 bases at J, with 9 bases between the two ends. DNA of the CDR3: TGCAGCGTTGCTCCGGGACACACCGGGGAGCTGTTTTTT. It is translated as CSVAPGHTGELFF.

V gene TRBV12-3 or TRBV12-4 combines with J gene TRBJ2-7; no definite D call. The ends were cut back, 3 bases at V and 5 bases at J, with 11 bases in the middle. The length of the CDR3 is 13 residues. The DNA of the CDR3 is TGTGCCAGCAGTTTTAGGGTTAGAGACGAGCAGTACTTC. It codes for CASSFRVRDEQYF.

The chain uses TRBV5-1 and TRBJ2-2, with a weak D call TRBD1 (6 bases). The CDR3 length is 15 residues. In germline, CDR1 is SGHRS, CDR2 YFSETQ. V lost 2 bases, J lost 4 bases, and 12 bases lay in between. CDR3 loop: CASSFLQGTTGELFF. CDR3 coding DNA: TGCGCCAGCAGCTTTCTCCAGGGGACCACCGGGGAGCTGTTTTTT.

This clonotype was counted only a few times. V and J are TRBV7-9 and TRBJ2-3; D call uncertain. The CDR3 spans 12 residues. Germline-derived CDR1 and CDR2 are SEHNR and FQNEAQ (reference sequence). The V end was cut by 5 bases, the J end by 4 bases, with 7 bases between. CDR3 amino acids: CASSDKPDTQYF. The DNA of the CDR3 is TGTGCCAGCAGCGATAAACCAGATACGCAGTATTTT.

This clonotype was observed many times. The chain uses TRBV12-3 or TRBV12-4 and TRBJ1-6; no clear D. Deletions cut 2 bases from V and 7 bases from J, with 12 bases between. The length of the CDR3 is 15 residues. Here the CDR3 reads CASSLQLSRNSPLHF. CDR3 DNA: TGTGCCAGCAGTTTACAACTATCCAGGAATTCACCCCTCCACTTT.

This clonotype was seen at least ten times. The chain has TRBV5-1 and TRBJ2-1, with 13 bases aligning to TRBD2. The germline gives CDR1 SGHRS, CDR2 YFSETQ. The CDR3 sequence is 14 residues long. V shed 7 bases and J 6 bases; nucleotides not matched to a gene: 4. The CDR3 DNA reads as TGCGCCAGCTCCGGACTAGCGGGGGCCAATGAGCAGTTCTTC. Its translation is CASSGLAGANEQFF.

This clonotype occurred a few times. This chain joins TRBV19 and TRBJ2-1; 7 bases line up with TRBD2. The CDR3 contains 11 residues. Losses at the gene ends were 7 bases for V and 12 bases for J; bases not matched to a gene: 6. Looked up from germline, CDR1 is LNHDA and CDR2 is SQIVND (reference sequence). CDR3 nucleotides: TGTGCCAGTACCGGTAGCGGGCCGCAGTTCTTC. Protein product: CASTGSGPQFF.

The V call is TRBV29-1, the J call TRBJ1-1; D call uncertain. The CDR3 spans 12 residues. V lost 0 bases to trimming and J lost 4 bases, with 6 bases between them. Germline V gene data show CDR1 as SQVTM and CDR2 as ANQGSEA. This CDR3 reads CSVEEGSTEAFF. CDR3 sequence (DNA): TGCAGCGTTGAAGAAGGCAGCACTGAAGCTTTCTTT.

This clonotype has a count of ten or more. The CDR3 protein is CASSAGGFTDTQYF. DNA of the CDR3: TGCGCCAGCAGCGCGGGAGGATTCACAGATACGCAGTATTTT. The J gene is TRBJ2-3, the V gene TRBV5-1; 8 bases map to TRBD2. Trimming removed 4 bases from V and 2 bases from J; junction bases left unmatched: 3. Germline V gives CDR1 SGHRS, CDR2 YFSETQ. This CDR3 is 14 amino acids long. Full variable domain (outside the CDR3, taken from reference TRBV5-1 and TRBJ2-3): KAGVTQTPRYLIKTRGQQVTLSCSPISGHRSVSWYQQTPGQGLQFLFEYFSETQRNKGNFPGRFSGRQFSNSRSEMNVSTLELGDSALYLCASSAGGFTDTQYFGPGTRLTVL.

As DNA, the CDR3 is TGCGCCAGCAGCTCCTTAGGGCTAAGTGGGGATGGCTACACCTTC. It yields the protein CASSSLGLSGDGYTF. This chain links TRBV5-1 with TRBJ1-2; D not certain. V lost 3 bases and J lost 6, with 18 bases in between. The CDR3 runs to 15 residues. From germline, CDR1 is SGHRS and CDR2 YFSETQ. The complete variable domain, with remaining parts taken from reference TRBV5-1 and TRBJ1-2, reads KAGVTQTPRYLIKTRGQQVTLSCSPISGHRSVSWYQQTPGQGLQFLFEYFSETQRNKGNFPGRFSGRQFSNSRSEMNVSTLELGDSALYLCASSSLGLSGDGYTFGSGTRLTVV.

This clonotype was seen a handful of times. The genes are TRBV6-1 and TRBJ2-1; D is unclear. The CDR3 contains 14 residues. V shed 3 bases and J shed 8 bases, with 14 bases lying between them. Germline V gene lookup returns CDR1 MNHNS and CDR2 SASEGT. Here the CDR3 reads CASSDGWPLDEQFF. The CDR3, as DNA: TGTGCCAGCAGTGATGGCTGGCCTCTGGATGAGCAGTTCTTC.

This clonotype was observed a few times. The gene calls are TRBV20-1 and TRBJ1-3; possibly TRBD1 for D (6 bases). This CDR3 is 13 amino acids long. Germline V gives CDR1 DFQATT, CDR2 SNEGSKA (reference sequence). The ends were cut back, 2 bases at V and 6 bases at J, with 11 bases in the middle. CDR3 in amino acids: CSARLGGANTIYF. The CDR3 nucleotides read TGCAGTGCTAGACTGGGGGGGGCAAACACCATATATTTT.